This TCR beta chain was profiled in a study of beta chain features in type 1 diabetes. Isolated RNA was reverse transcribed in full, so expressed TCRB transcripts were sequenced. Generated by immunoSEQ multiplex PCR, the TCRdb table keeps only in-frame clones and is missing some. The table shows about 930,000 clones, with 15% to 20% occurring only once. The sequenced sample consisted of naive CD4+ T cells from blood. The TCR comes from a woman under 30 in good health.

CDR3 nucleotide sequence: TGTGCCAGCAGAACGGACGTACTCGCCAAAAACATTCAGTACTTC. This encodes CASRTDVLAKNIQYF. This chain uses TRBV21-1 with TRBJ2-4. TRBV21-1 is given as a pseudogene. The CDR3 is 15 residues long.